This entry is about one TCR beta chain. Source study methods: From reference gene primer amplification, estimates of nucleated cell counts were derived. Generated by immunoSEQ multiplex PCR, the TCRdb table keeps only in-frame clones and is missing some. V, J and clone size were drawn from that table, and D and trimming were deduced from the DNA. The data show about 170,000 clones, about four fifths seen once. Germline V gives CDR1 SSHAT, CDR2 FNYEAQ (reference sequence). The length of the CDR3 is 13 residues. Trimming left V 2 bases short and J 5 bases short, with 9 bases between. The sample comes from a study of blood T cell repertoires in COVID-19. In the study overall: Sites in the United States, Italy and Spain provided acute and convalescent COVID-19 samples.

Seattle cases were enrolled at active infection and followed longitudinally. This TCR was recovered from a woman aged 80 or over with COVID-19, enrolled during active disease. The sample comprised peripheral blood. V is TRBV7-7 and J is TRBJ1-1, with D tentatively TRBD1 (6 bases). CDR3 region: CASSLYRDTEAFF. CDR3 coding DNA: TGTGCCAGCAGCTTATACAGGGATACTGAAGCTTTCTTT.